The entry that follows covers one TCR beta chain sequence. The data were taken from a study of blood T cell repertoires in COVID-19. Study as a whole: PBMCs, B-cell-depleted T cells, or T cells provided the cDNA or gDNA that made up the material.

Participant reports of clinical history set cohort assignment. Recovery meant two consecutive negative NP/OP PCR tests, professional clearance, or resolved symptoms. Data came from immunoSEQ multiplex PCR; TCRdb stores just in-frame clones and leaves some out. The sample lists some 220,000 clones, 88% occurring once. Losses at the gene ends were 1 base for V and 4 bases for J; bases not matched to a gene: 6. Germline V gene data show CDR1 as SGHTA and CDR2 as FQGTGA. The CDR3 loop spans 16 amino acids. The sequence derives from a woman in her 30s who had recovered from COVID-19. Source material: PBMCs or T cells enriched from blood (not recorded which). The rearrangement links TRBV7-3 to TRBJ2-2, with 7 bases fitting TRBD1. The CDR3 DNA reads as TGTGCCAGCAGCTTAATAGGGGGCCTTAGCACCGGGGAGCTGTTTTTT. It is translated as CASSLIGGLSTGELFF.